The table lists the clone carrying this TCR beta chain with many counts. The antigen remains undetermined. The data are from a study of early T cells in non-severe SARS-CoV-2 infection. On the study more broadly: Chains were unpaired, as sequencing was done on bulk RNA from unsorted whole blood. General study results and limits: Missing private and CD4 specificities, VDJdb matching favored anti-spike CD8 responses.

Trimming pared 3 bases from V and 6 bases from J, leaving 12 bases between. There are 14 residues in the CDR3. The germline V gene encodes CDR1 LNHDA and CDR2 SQIVND (reference sequence). Unique molecular identifiers were affixed to single, distinct cDNA molecules. TCRdb passed the 5' RACE reads through MiXCR, listing each CDR3 protein once. The data contain 68,000 or so distinct CDR3 sequences, about an eighth of them singletons. Source material: whole blood. The source is an adult who was a healthcare worker with PCR-confirmed SARS-CoV-2 infection or an uninfected control (not recorded which). The rearrangement joins TRBV19 to TRBJ1-5; D not resolved. The DNA of the CDR3 is TGTGCCAGTAGTATTAATCCGGTCAGTCAGCCCCAGCATTTT. Translating gives CASSINPVSQPQHF. The whole variable domain, remainder taken from reference TRBV19 and TRBJ1-5, is DGGITQSPKYLFRKEGQNVTLSCEQNLNHDAMYWYRQDPGQGLRLIYYSQIVNDFQKGDIAEGYSVSREKKESFPLTVTSAQKNPTAFYLCASSINPVSQPQHFGDGTRLSIL.